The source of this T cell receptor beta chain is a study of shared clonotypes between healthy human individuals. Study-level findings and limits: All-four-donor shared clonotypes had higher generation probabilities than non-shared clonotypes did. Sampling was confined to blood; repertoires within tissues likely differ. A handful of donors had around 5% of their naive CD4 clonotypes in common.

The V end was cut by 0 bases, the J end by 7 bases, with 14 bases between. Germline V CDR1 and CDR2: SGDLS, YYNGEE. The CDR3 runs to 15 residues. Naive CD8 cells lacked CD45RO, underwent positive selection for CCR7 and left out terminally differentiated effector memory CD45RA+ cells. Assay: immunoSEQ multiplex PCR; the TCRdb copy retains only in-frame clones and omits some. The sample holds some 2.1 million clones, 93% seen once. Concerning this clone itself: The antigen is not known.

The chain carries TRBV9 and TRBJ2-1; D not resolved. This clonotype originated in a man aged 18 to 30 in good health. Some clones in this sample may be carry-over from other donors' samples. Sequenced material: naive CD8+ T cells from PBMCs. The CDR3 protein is CASSVGSAPRNEQFF. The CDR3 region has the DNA TGTGCCAGCAGCGTAGGGAGCGCCCCGAGAAATGAGCAGTTCTTC.